Reported below is one T cell receptor (beta chain). These data are taken from a study of blood T cell repertoires in COVID-19. On the study more broadly: Both acute and convalescent COVID-19 samples were obtained from the United States, Italy and Spain.

This table comes from immunoSEQ multiplex PCR, and its TCRdb copy is limited to in-frame clones, with some not included. The sample contains some 300,000 clones, 88% of which appear only once. Participants' own reports of clinical history determined their cohort assignment. Trimming took 6 bases from V and 0 from J, leaving 12 bases between them. Germline values: CDR1 ENHRY, CDR2 SYGVKD. The CDR3 sequence is 15 residues long. Sequenced input: PBMCs or T cells enriched from blood (not recorded which). The source is a woman aged 30 to 39 who had recovered from COVID-19. The V and J genes are TRBV10-3 and TRBJ2-1; no clear D gene. The CDR3, as DNA: TGTGCCATCAGCCCCAACTTACCCTCCTACAATGAGCAGTTCTTC. Translating gives CAISPNLPSYNEQFF.